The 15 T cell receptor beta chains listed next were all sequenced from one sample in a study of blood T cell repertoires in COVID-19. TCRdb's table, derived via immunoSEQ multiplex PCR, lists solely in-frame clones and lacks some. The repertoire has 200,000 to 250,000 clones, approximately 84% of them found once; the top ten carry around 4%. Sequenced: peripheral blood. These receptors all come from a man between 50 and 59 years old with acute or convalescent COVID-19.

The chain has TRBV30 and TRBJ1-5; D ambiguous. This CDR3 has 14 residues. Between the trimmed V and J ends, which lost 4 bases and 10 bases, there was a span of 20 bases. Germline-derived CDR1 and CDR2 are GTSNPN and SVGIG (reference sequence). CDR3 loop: CAWTPPGFISPQHF. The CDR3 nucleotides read TGTGCCTGGACGCCCCCGGGGTTTATCAGCCCCCAGCATTTT. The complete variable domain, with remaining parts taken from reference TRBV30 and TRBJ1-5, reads SQTIHQWPATLVQPVGSPLSLECTVEGTSNPNLYWYRQAAGRGLQLLFYSVGIGQISSEVPQNLSASRPQDRQFILSSKKLLLSDSGFYLCAWTPPGFISPQHFGDGTRLSIL.

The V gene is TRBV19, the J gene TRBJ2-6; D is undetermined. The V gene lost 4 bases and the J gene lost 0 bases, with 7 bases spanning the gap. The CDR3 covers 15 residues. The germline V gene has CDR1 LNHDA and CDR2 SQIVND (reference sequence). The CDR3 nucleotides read TGTGCCAGTAGTACACAGAACTCTGGGGCCAACGTCCTGACTTTC. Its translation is CASSTQNSGANVLTF.

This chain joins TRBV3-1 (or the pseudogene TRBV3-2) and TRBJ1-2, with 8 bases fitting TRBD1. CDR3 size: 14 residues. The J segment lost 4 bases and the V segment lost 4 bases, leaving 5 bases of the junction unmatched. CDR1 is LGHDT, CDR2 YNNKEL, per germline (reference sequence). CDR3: CASSLGTGSYGYTF. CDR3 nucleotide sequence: TGTGCCAGCAGCCTCGGGACAGGCAGCTATGGCTACACCTTC.

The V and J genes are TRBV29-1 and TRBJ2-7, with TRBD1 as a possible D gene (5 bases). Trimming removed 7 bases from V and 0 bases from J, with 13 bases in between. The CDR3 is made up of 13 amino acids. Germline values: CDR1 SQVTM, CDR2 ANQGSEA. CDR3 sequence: CSALPDTSYEQYF. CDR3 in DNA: TGCAGCGCTCTCCCGGACACCTCCTACGAGCAGTACTTC.

CDR3 sequence reads: CASSSGQNQETQYF. CDR3 DNA sequence: TGTGCCAGCAGCTCCGGACAGAACCAAGAGACCCAGTACTTC. The chain has TRBV11-3 and TRBJ2-5; D may be TRBD1 (6 bases). Trimming shortened V by 4 bases and J by 0 bases, and 9 bases separated the two germline ends. The CDR3 has 14 residues. Germline CDR1 SGHNT, CDR2 YENEEA.

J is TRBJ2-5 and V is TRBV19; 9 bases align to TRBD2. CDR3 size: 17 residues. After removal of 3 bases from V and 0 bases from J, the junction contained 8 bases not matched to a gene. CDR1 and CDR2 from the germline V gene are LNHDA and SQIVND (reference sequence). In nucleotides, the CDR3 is TGTGCCAGTAGTATCCTCTCTAGCGGGGCGTACCAAGAGACCCAGTACTTC. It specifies CASSILSSGAYQETQYF.

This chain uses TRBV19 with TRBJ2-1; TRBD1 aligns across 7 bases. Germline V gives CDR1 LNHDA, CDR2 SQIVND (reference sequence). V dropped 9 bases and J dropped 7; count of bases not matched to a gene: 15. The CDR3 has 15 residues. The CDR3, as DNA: TGTGCCAGCCTCCTGGAAAGGGGGCCGATTAATGAGCAGTTCTTC. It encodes CASLLERGPINEQFF.

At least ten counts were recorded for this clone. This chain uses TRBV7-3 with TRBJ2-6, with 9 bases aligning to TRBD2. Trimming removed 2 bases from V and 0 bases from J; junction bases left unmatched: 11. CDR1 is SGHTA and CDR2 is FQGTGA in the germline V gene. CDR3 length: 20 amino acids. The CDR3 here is CASSLYPSLAGPSGANVLTF. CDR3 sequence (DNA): TGTGCCAGCAGCTTATATCCCTCACTAGCGGGTCCCTCTGGGGCCAACGTCCTGACTTTC.

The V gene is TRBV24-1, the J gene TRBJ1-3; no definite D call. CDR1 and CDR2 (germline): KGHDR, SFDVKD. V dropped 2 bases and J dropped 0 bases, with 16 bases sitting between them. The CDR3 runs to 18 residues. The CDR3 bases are TGTGCCACCAGTGATTCCAAATCGACGGGGAGCTCTGGAAACACCATATATTTT. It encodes CATSDSKSTGSSGNTIYF.

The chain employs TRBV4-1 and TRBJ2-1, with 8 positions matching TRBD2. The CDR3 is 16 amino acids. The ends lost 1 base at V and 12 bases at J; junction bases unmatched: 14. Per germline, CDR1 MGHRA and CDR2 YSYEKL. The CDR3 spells CASSQAPGLEQSWQFF. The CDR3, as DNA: TGCGCCAGCAGCCAAGCCCCGGGACTAGAACAATCTTGGCAGTTCTTC.

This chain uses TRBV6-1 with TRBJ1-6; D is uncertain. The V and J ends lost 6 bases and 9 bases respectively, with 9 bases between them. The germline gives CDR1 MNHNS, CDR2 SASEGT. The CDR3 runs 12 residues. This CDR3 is CASSLNRSPLHF. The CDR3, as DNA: TGTGCCAGCAGCCTTAATCGTTCACCCCTCCACTTT.

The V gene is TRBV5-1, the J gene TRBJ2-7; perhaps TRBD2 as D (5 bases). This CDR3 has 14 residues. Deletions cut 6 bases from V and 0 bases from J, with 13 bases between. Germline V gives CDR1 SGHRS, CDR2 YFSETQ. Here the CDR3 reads CASNRGSPSYEQYF. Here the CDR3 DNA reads TGCGCCAGCAACCGAGGGAGTCCCTCCTACGAGCAGTACTTC.

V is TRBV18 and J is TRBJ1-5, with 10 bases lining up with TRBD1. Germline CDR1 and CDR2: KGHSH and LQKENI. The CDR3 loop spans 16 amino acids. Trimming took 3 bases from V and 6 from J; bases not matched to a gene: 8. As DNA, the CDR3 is TGTGCCAGCTCACCGCCTGGGACAGGGGTTGGTCAGCCCCAGCATTTT. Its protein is CASSPPGTGVGQPQHF.

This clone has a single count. The CDR3 nucleotides are TGCGCCAGCAGGAGGACAGAGACTCATTCTAATTCACCCCTCCACTTT. This encodes CASRRTETHSNSPLHF. The chain is built from TRBV10-2 and TRBJ1-6; a possible D gene is TRBD1 (6 bases). Germline V gene data show CDR1 as WSHSY and CDR2 as SAAADI. CDR3 size: 16 residues. V was cut by 6 bases and J by 6 bases, with 18 bases left in between.

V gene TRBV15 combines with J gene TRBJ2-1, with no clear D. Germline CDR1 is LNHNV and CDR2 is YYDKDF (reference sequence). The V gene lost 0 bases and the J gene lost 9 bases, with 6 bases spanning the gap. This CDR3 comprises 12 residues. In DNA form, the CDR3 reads TGTGCCACCAGCAGAGATGCAGGTGAGCAGTTCTTC. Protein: CATSRDAGEQFF.